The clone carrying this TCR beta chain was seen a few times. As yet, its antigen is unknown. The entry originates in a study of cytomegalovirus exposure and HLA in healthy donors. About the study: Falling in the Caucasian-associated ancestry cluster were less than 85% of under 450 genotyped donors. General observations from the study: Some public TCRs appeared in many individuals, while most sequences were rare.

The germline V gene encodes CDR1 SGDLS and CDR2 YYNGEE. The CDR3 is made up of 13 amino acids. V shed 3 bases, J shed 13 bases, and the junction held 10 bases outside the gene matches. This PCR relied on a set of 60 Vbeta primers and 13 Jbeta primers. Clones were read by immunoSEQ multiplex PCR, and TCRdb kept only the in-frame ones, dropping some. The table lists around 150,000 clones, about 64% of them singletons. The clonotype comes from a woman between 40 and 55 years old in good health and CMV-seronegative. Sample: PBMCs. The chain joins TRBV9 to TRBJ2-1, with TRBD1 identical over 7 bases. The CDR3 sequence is CASSASTGTDQFF. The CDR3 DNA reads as TGTGCCAGCAGCGCAAGTACCGGGACAGATCAGTTCTTC.